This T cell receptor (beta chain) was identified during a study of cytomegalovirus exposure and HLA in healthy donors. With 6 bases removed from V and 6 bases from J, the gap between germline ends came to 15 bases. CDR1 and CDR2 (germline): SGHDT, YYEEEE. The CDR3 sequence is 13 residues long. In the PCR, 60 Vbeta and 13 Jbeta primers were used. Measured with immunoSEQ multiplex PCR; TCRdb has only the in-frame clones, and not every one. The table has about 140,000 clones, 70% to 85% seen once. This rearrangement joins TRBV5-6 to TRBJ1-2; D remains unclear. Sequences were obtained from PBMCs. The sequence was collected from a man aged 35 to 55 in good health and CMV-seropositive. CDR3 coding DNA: TGTGCCAGCACCCCGCTGTCGGCGGATGGCTACACCTTC. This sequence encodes CASTPLSADGYTF.